A single sample is the source of the 16 T cell receptor beta chains below, sequenced in a study of T cells in Graves' hyperthyroidism and ophthalmopathy. TCR beta CDR3 regions were amplified from RNA transcripts. The HTBI primer set drove a first-round RT-PCR of the TCR CDR3. Each CDR3 protein is one row after TCRdb ran MiXCR on the multiplex PCR reads. The profile shows hundreds of thousands of distinct CDR3 sequences, around 20% of them singletons. The sample consisted of blood. Every receptor here comes from a man younger than 45 with Graves' ophthalmopathy.

This clonotype was found a few times. In nucleotides, the CDR3 is TGCAGCCTGCCACGGGGGGTCCCCTACGAGCAGTACTTC. Encoded protein: CSLPRGVPYEQYF. The chain recombines TRBV29-1 with TRBJ2-7, with 7 bases aligning to TRBD2. Trimming took 8 bases from V and 2 from J; bases not matched to a gene: 9. This CDR3 has 13 residues. Looked up from germline, CDR1 is SQVTM and CDR2 is ANQGSEA.

The J gene is TRBJ2-1, the V gene TRBV27, with TRBD2 identical over 7 bases. Germline V gives CDR1 MNHEY, CDR2 SMNVEV (reference sequence). This CDR3 has 14 residues. The J segment lost 5 bases and the V segment lost 3 bases, leaving 4 bases of the junction unmatched. The DNA of the CDR3 is TGTGCCAGCAGTTTTGGGACTACTAACAATGAGCAGTTCTTC. It yields the protein CASSFGTTNNEQFF.

This rearrangement joins TRBV2 to TRBJ1-3, with TRBD1 as a possible D gene (5 bases). This CDR3 region has 19 residues. Looked up from germline, CDR1 is SNHLY and CDR2 is FYNNEI. Trimming removed 2 bases at V and 0 bases at J, with 20 bases between. CDR3 nucleotide sequence: TGTGCCAGCAGTGAATTGGGCCGATGGGGGAGGAGCTCTGGAAACACCATATATTTT. This gives the protein CASSELGRWGRSSGNTIYF.

This clonotype was detected only a few times. The genes are TRBV20-1 and TRBJ1-6, with 9 bases matching TRBD1. This CDR3 comprises 14 residues. Trimming removed 6 bases from V and 1 base from J; junction bases left unmatched: 1. The germline V gene has CDR1 DFQATT and CDR2 SNEGSKA (reference sequence). The CDR3 nucleotides are TGCAGTGCGGGACAGGGTTCCTATAATTCACCCCTCCACTTT. Translated: CSAGQGSYNSPLHF.

This clonotype was seen repeatedly, ten times or more. The chain uses TRBV30 and TRBJ2-7; D not resolved. Germline V CDR1 and CDR2: GTSNPN, SVGIG (reference sequence). V gave up 3 bases and J gave up 11 bases, with 14 bases separating them. The CDR3 is 11 residues long. CDR3 sequence reads: CAWSMGIKKYF. The CDR3 DNA reads TGTGCCTGGAGCATGGGCATTAAGAAGTACTTC.

There are many counts of this clonotype. The chain employs TRBV6-1 and TRBJ2-5, with TRBD1 identical over 10 bases. The V and J ends lost 6 bases and 5 bases, in that order; junction bases with no gene match: 12. Germline values: CDR1 MNHNS, CDR2 SASEGT. This CDR3 has 16 amino acids. The chain's CDR3 is CASRNRGTGAWETQYF. CDR3 bases: TGTGCCAGCAGAAACAGGGGGACAGGGGCGTGGGAGACCCAGTACTTC.

This clonotype has more than one count but fewer than ten. The V call is TRBV27, the J call TRBJ2-1; the match to TRBD2 covers 7 bases. The CDR3 covers 16 residues. Unmatched junction bases numbered 8, after V lost 4 bases and J lost 2 bases. Germline V gives CDR1 MNHEY, CDR2 SMNVEV (reference sequence). In DNA, the CDR3 is TGTGCCAGCAGTTGGGACCAGCGGGGCACCTACAATGAGCAGTTCTTC. Its protein product is CASSWDQRGTYNEQFF.

In its sample, this clonotype was seen many times. The chain employs TRBV2 and TRBJ1-2, with TRBD1 matching 8 bases. Germline V gives CDR1 SNHLY, CDR2 FYNNEI. The CDR3 consists of 14 residues. J lost 2 bases, V lost 5 bases, and 4 bases had no gene match. The CDR3 nucleotides read TGTGCCAGCAGTCTCCGGACAGGGAACTATGGCTACACCTTC. Protein product: CASSLRTGNYGYTF. Complete variable domain (other parts from reference TRBV2 and TRBJ1-2): EPEVTQTPSHQVTQMGQEVILRCVPISNHLYFYWYRQILGQKVEFLVSFYNNEISEKSEIFDDQFSVERPDGSNFTLKIRSTKLEDSAMYFCASSLRTGNYGYTFGSGTRLTVV.

This clonotype turned up a few times. The V gene is TRBV18, the J gene TRBJ2-5; 8 positions agree with TRBD1. Germline trimming cut 1 base from V and 4 bases from J; bases unmatched to any gene: 5. This CDR3 contains 15 residues. Germline V gene data show CDR1 as KGHSH and CDR2 as LQKENI. The chain's CDR3 is CASSPRQGAGETQYF. Here the CDR3 DNA reads TGTGCCAGCTCACCACGCCAGGGGGCTGGAGAGACCCAGTACTTC.

The chain joins TRBV12-3 or TRBV12-4 to TRBJ2-4; TRBD1 agrees at 11 bases. This CDR3 comprises 15 residues. V trimming: 5 bases; J trimming: 7 bases; junction bases outside the gene matches: 7. CDR3 DNA: TGTGCCAGCAGTAAGCCCGGGACAGGGGGGAACATTCAGTACTTC. Translation: CASSKPGTGGNIQYF.

This clonotype was detected ten times or more. The chain recombines TRBV28 with TRBJ1-2; D is unresolved. CDR3 length: 12 residues. V dropped 6 bases and J dropped 7 bases, with 12 bases sitting between them. Germline V gives CDR1 MDHEN, CDR2 SYDVKM. The CDR3 protein is CASSLPTGGYTF. The DNA for the CDR3 is TGTGCCAGCAGCTTGCCAACGGGTGGCTACACCTTC.

The gene calls are TRBV4-1 and TRBJ2-7; TRBD1 agrees at 9 bases. CDR3 length: 15 residues. Trimming at V came to 1 base and at J to 5 bases, leaving 6 bases not matched to a gene. Germline loops: CDR1 MGHRA, CDR2 YSYEKL. The CDR3 DNA reads TGCGCCAGCAGCCAAGTCGGGACAGGGCCCCACGAGCAGTACTTC. Translation: CASSQVGTGPHEQYF.

At least ten counts were recorded for this clonotype. J is TRBJ2-7 and V is TRBV14; TRBD1 is a possible D gene (6 bases). This CDR3 has 13 residues. CDR1 SGHDN and CDR2 FVKESK come from the germline V gene. The V gene lost 4 bases and the J gene lost 3 bases, with 10 bases spanning the gap. The CDR3 region has the DNA TGTGCCAGCAGCCCCTACAGGGACTACGAGCAGTACTTC. The encoded protein is CASSPYRDYEQYF.

The CDR3 sequence is CASRLAEGTDTQYF. For the CDR3, the DNA is TGTGCCAGCAGACTAGCGGAGGGAACAGATACGCAGTATTTT. V usage is TRBV27 and J usage is TRBJ2-3, with 8 positions matching TRBD2. V lost 6 bases, J lost 3 bases, and 5 bases stayed unmatched. Germline CDR1 reads MNHEY; CDR2 reads SMNVEV (reference sequence). The CDR3 spans 14 residues.

For this clonotype: A read error may be the cause here, since a much bigger clone is one base away. This chain links TRBV7-8 with TRBJ2-1; 11 nucleotides match TRBD2. Trimming cost V 2 bases and J 2 bases; bases outside gene matches: 17. This CDR3 comprises 21 residues. Germline CDR1 is SGHVS and CDR2 is FQNEAQ. CDR3 residues: CASSLTPGTGTSGATYNEQFF. The DNA for the CDR3 is TGTGCCAGCAGCTTAACACCCGGGACTGGGACTAGCGGAGCCACCTACAATGAGCAGTTCTTC.

This clonotype has only a few counts. The chain joins TRBV29-1 to TRBJ1-1, with TRBD1 as a possible D gene (6 bases). The CDR3 length is 14 residues. Per germline, CDR1 SQVTM and CDR2 ANQGSEA. Trimming took off 7 bases at V and 0 bases at J, with 15 bases between the two ends. CDR3 loop: CSGEQGKVNTEAFF. CDR3 bases: TGCAGCGGGGAACAGGGAAAGGTGAACACTGAAGCTTTCTTT.